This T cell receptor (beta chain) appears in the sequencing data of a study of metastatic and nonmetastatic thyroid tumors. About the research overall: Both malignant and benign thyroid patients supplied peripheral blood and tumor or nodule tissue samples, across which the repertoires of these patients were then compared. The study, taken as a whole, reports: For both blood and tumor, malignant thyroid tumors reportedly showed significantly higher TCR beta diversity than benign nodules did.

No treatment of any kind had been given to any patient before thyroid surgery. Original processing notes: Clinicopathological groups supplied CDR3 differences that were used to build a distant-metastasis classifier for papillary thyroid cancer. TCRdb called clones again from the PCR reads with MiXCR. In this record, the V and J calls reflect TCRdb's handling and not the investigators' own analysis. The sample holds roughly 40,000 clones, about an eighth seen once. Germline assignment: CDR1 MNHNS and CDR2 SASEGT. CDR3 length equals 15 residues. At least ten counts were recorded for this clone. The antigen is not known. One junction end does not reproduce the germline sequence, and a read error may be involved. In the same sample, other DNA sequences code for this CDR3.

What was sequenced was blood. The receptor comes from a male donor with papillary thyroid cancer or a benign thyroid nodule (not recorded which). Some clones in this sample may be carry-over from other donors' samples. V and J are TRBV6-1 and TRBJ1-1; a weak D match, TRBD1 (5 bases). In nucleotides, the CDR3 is TGCGCCAGTCGACCGGGGCTCCGAGGGAGCACTGAAGCTTTCTTT. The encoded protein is CASRPGLRGSTEAFF.